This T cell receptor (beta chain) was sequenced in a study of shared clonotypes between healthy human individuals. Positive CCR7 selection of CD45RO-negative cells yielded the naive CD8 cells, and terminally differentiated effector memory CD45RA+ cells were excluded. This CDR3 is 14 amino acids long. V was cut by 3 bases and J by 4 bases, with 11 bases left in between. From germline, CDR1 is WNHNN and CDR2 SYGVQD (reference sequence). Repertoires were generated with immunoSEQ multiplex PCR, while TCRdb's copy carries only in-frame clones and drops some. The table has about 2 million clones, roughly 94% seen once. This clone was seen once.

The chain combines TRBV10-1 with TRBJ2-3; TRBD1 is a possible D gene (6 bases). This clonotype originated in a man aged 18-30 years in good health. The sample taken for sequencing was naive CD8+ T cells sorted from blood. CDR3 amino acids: CASSEPGAADTQYF. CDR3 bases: TGCGCCAGCAGTGAACCAGGGGCGGCAGATACGCAGTATTTT.